Shown below are 8 T cell receptor beta chains from a single sample sequenced in a study of control samples from healthy donors and cancer patients (dated by TCRdb to the early 2020s). Library preparation was by the immunoSEQ multiplex PCR assay. The source is immuneACCESS, and TCRdb retained only in-frame sequences with V and J called. Part of the clones is not carried over; for the studies checked, unresolved V genes explain less than half of this, and the remainder is unexplained. A total of about 100,000 clones appear in this sample, about 90% of them only once. Of the sample, about 18% is held by the ten largest clones. Sequencing input: blood. The receptors shown here come from a woman between 45 and 65 years old in good health.

The gene calls are TRBV9 and TRBJ2-3; unclear D gene. Per the germline V gene, CDR1 is SGDLS and CDR2 is YYNGEE. Trimming shortened V by 0 bases and J by 3 bases, and 2 bases separated the two germline ends. The CDR3 loop spans 12 amino acids. The CDR3 region has the DNA TGTGCCAGCAGCGTAGAAACAGATACGCAGTATTTT. Its translation: CASSVETDTQYF.

The chain joins TRBV11-2 to TRBJ1-2; no firm D call. The V end was cut by 6 bases, the J end by 5 bases, with 16 bases between. Germline V gene data show CDR1 as SGHAT and CDR2 as FQNNGV. This CDR3 comprises 14 residues. Here the CDR3 reads CASSQTDTGYGYTF. In nucleotides, the CDR3 is TGTGCCAGCAGTCAAACCGACACCGGATATGGCTACACCTTC.

This rearrangement joins TRBV19 to TRBJ1-6; D ambiguous. Between the trimmed V and J ends, which lost 10 bases and 4 bases, there was a span of 14 bases. The CDR3 loop spans 14 amino acids. The V gene's germline CDR1 is LNHDA and CDR2 SQIVND (reference sequence). In nucleotides, the CDR3 is TGTGCCACCAGTTTAGATCATTATAATTCACCCCTCCACTTT. Amino acids: CATSLDHYNSPLHF.

Only one count was recorded for this clone. The chain employs TRBV18 and TRBJ2-7; D is undetermined. The CDR3 runs 13 residues. V dropped 0 bases and J dropped 7 bases, with 10 bases sitting between them. Germline-derived CDR1 and CDR2 are KGHSH and LQKENI. CDR3 sequence reads: CASSPPGSGEQYV. CDR3 sequence (DNA): TGTGCCAGCTCACCACCGGGGTCCGGAGAGCAGTACGTC.

The rearrangement links TRBV7-8 to TRBJ1-5, with D maybe TRBD1 (6 bases). Deletions cut 5 bases from V and 5 bases from J, with 22 bases between. The CDR3 sequence is 17 residues long. Germline V gene sequence: CDR1 SGHVS, CDR2 FQNEAQ. CDR3 coding DNA: TGTGCCAGCAGCCGATATGATCAAGGACAGTTATATCAGCCCCAGCATTTT. This gives the protein CASSRYDQGQLYQPQHF. Full variable domain (remainder filled in from reference TRBV7-8 and TRBJ1-5): GAGVSQSPRYKVAKRGQDVALRCDPISGHVSLFWYQQALGQGPEFLTYFQNEAQLDKSGLPSDRFFAERPEGSVSTLKIQRTQQEDSAVYLCASSRYDQGQLYQPQHFGDGTRLSIL.

The count of this clone is one. The chain recombines TRBV14 with TRBJ2-7; no clear D gene. V was clipped by 2 bases and J by 5 bases, with 7 bases between them. The germline gives CDR1 SGHDN, CDR2 FVKESK. CDR3 size: 12 residues. As DNA, the CDR3 is TGTGCCAGCAGCCAATTTACCCACGAGCAGTACGTC. Translation gives CASSQFTHEQYV.

The chain is built from TRBV30 and TRBJ1-4; 8 bases fit TRBD1. The CDR3 length is 16 residues. J gave up 1 base and V 3 bases, and 7 bases lay outside the gene matches. Germline CDR1 is GTSNPN and CDR2 is SVGIG (reference sequence). CDR3 sequence reads: CAWRRTGRLTNEKLFF. The CDR3 coding sequence is TGTGCCTGGAGAAGGACAGGGAGACTAACTAATGAAAAACTGTTTTTT.

The V and J genes are TRBV4-1 and TRBJ2-2; 11 positions match TRBD2. The CDR3 is made up of 17 amino acids. Germline CDR1 reads MGHRA; CDR2 reads YSYEKL. J lost 4 bases, V lost 3 bases, and 7 bases had no gene match. DNA of the CDR3: TGCGCCAGCAGCCAGATACTAGCGGGAGTTCTCACCGGGGAGCTGTTTTTT. It is translated as CASSQILAGVLTGELFF.